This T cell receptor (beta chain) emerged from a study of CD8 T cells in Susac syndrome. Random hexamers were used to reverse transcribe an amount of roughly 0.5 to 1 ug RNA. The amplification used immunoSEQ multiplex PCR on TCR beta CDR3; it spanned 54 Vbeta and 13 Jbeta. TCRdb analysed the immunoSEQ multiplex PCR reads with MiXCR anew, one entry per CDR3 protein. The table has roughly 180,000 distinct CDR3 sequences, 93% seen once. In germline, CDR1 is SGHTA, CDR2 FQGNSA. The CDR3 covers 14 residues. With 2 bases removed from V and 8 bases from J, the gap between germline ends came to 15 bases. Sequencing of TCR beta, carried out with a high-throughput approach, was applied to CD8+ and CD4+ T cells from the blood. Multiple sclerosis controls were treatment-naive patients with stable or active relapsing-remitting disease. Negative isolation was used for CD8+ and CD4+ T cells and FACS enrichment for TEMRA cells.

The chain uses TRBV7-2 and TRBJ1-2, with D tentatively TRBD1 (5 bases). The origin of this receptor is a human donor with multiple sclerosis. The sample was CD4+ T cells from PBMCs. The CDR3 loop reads CASSLNGDLGGYTF. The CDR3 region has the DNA TGTGCCAGCAGCTTAAACGGGGACTTGGGCGGCTACACCTTC.